This T cell receptor beta chain originates from a study of HIV-infected patients and healthy controls. CDR1 and CDR2 (germline): DFQATT, SNEGSKA (reference sequence). The CDR3 covers 15 residues. Trimming took off 0 bases at V and 3 bases at J, with 12 bases between the two ends. TCRdb re-called the 5' RACE reads with MiXCR, one entry per CDR3 protein. The sample includes 55,000 to 70,000 distinct CDR3 sequences, under 25% seen only once; the top ten take under 1.5%. Material: CD4+ T cells from blood. The clonotype was recovered from a human donor in good health. The chain combines TRBV20-1 with TRBJ2-1; a possible D gene is TRBD2 (6 bases). The CDR3 reads CSARDSSDYYNEQFF. The CDR3 bases are TGCAGTGCTAGAGACTCTAGCGACTACTACAATGAGCAGTTCTTC.